This T cell receptor (beta chain) is from a study of blood T cell repertoires in COVID-19. Study-wide background: T cells, B-cell-depleted T cells, or PBMCs supplied cDNA or gDNA.

The protocol was immunoSEQ multiplex PCR, while the TCRdb copy is restricted to in-frame clones and leaves out a portion. The table shows more than 150,000 clones, with 70% to 85% occurring only once. Germline trimming cut 5 bases from V and 8 bases from J; bases unmatched to any gene: 12. Germline CDR1 is LGHDT and CDR2 is YNNKEL (reference sequence). The CDR3 contains 16 residues. The J gene is TRBJ1-5, the V gene TRBV3-1 (or the pseudogene TRBV3-2), with 10 nucleotides matching TRBD1. This clonotype originated in a human donor in a cohort sampled during active COVID-19. The sample was peripheral blood. The CDR3 protein is CASSSSGTGVTEPQHF. DNA of the CDR3: TGTGCCAGCAGCTCTTCCGGGACAGGGGTCACGGAGCCCCAGCATTTT.